The 15 T cell receptor beta chains in this list originate from one sample, sequenced in a study of shared clonotypes between healthy human individuals (dated by TCRdb to 2020 to 2021). Libraries were built with the immunoSEQ multiplex PCR assay. TCRdb limited this immuneACCESS table to in-frame rearrangements with V and J called. A share of clones is missing; checked studies link under half to unresolved V genes, and the rest is unexplained. This sample is represented by about 1.5 million clones; around 97% of them were singletons. The ten largest clones represent approximately 1.1% of the sample. The source material was naive CD4+ T cells sorted from blood. The cell subset or site tag for this specimen amounts to: CD45RA+ positively selected. These receptors were taken from a man aged 25 to 45 in good health.

The J gene is TRBJ2-7, the V gene TRBV2; D is possibly TRBD1 (6 bases). The V end lost 5 bases, the J end lost 2 bases, and 16 bases lay between the germline ends. Germline assignment: CDR1 SNHLY and CDR2 FYNNEI. There are 15 residues in the CDR3. The CDR3 coding sequence is TGTGCCAGCAGTAACTATTACTCAGGGGCCTACGAGCAGTACTTC. It codes for CASSNYYSGAYEQYF. Full variable domain (missing parts from reference TRBV2 and TRBJ2-7): EPEVTQTPSHQVTQMGQEVILRCVPISNHLYFYWYRQILGQKVEFLVSFYNNEISEKSEIFDDQFSVERPDGSNFTLKIRSTKLEDSAMYFCASSNYYSGAYEQYFGPGTRLTVT.

The chain has TRBV10-3 and TRBJ2-3; D is unclear. V lost 1 base, J lost 1 base, and 12 bases lay in between. The CDR3 spans 16 residues. CDR1 and CDR2 from the germline V gene are ENHRY and SYGVKD. For the CDR3, the DNA is TGTGCCATCAGTGAGTTTATTTCAGAGGGCACAGATACGCAGTATTTT. Translated: CAISEFISEGTDTQYF.

The chain uses TRBV5-1 and TRBJ2-1; D is undetermined. The CDR3 is made up of 12 amino acids. Trimming removed 3 bases at V and 10 bases at J, with 11 bases between. Germline values: CDR1 SGHRS, CDR2 YFSETQ. This CDR3 reads CASSSPLGEQFF. For the CDR3, the DNA is TGCGCCAGCAGCTCTCCCCTCGGCGAGCAGTTCTTC.

The rearrangement links TRBV27 to TRBJ1-5, with 9 bases identical to TRBD1. From germline, CDR1 is MNHEY and CDR2 SMNVEV (reference sequence). The length of the CDR3 is 13 residues. V was pared by 4 bases and J by 13 bases, with 8 bases of the junction left unmatched. This CDR3 is CASSSPGTGFQHF. As DNA, the CDR3 is TGTGCCAGCAGTTCACCGGGGACAGGGTTTCAGCATTTT.

The chain employs TRBV28 and TRBJ2-5; D not resolved. The CDR3 length is 13 residues. The germline V gene encodes CDR1 MDHEN and CDR2 SYDVKM. The V end was cut by 2 bases, the J end by 6 bases, with 10 bases between. CDR3 DNA sequence: TGTGCCAGCAGTTTACATTTGGGAAAGACCCAGTACTTC. Amino acid sequence: CASSLHLGKTQYF.

The chain is built from TRBV9 and TRBJ1-1; D uncertain. The CDR3 is 16 amino acids. Trimming pared 0 bases from V and 9 bases from J, leaving 21 bases between. Germline assignment: CDR1 SGDLS and CDR2 YYNGEE. The CDR3 DNA sequence: TGTGCCAGCAGCGTAGAACCTACGCCCAGATCGGGTAAAGCTTTCTTT. Its translation is CASSVEPTPRSGKAFF.

The CDR3 region has the DNA TGCGCCAGCAGCTTGGAAATTCTCGGCACCGGGGAGCTGTTTTTT. Its protein product is CASSLEILGTGELFF. V is TRBV5-1 and J is TRBJ2-2; D not certain. The germline V gene encodes CDR1 SGHRS and CDR2 YFSETQ. V was cut by 0 bases and J by 4 bases, with 10 bases left in between. CDR3 size: 15 residues. The variable domain in full, completed from reference TRBV5-1 and TRBJ2-2, reads KAGVTQTPRYLIKTRGQQVTLSCSPISGHRSVSWYQQTPGQGLQFLFEYFSETQRNKGNFPGRFSGRQFSNSRSEMNVSTLELGDSALYLCASSLEILGTGELFFGEGSRLTVL.

The chain has TRBV6-1 and TRBJ1-5; TRBD1 might be the D (5 bases). This CDR3 contains 15 residues. Germline V CDR1 and CDR2: MNHNS, SASEGT. V dropped 2 bases and J dropped 3 bases, with 11 bases sitting between them. In nucleotides, the CDR3 is TGTGCCAGCAGTGAAAAGGGACTACTCAATCAGCCCCAGCATTTT. Translating gives CASSEKGLLNQPQHF.

The CDR3 protein is CASSSGTGIYEQYF. The CDR3 nucleotides read TGTGCCAGCAGCTCCGGGACAGGGATCTACGAGCAGTACTTC. V usage is TRBV5-5 and J usage is TRBJ2-7; 9 bases map to TRBD1. Germline V gene lookup returns CDR1 SGHKS and CDR2 YYEKEE (reference sequence). The V gene end was trimmed by 3 bases and the J gene end by 3 bases; junction bases not matched to a gene: 4. The CDR3 has 14 residues.

The gene calls are TRBV28 and TRBJ2-1; no clear D. Trimming pared 2 bases from V and 6 bases from J, leaving 8 bases between. CDR1 is MDHEN, CDR2 SYDVKM, per germline. The CDR3 runs to 13 residues. The CDR3 loop reads CASSLPRSNEQFF. The CDR3 DNA reads TGTGCCAGCAGTTTACCCAGGAGCAATGAGCAGTTCTTC.

This rearrangement joins TRBV28 to TRBJ1-1; no reliable D call. Germline CDR1 is MDHEN and CDR2 is SYDVKM. The ends were cut back, 3 bases at V and 1 base at J, with 9 bases in the middle. This CDR3 contains 14 residues. CDR3 amino acids: CASSFGQRNTEAFF. The CDR3 bases are TGTGCCAGCAGTTTTGGGCAGAGGAACACTGAAGCTTTCTTT.

The chain carries TRBV6-5 and TRBJ2-5; unclear D gene. The CDR3 totals 14 residues. The germline V gene encodes CDR1 MNHEY and CDR2 SVGAGI. The V gene lost 2 bases and the J gene lost 1 base, with 8 bases spanning the gap. The CDR3 DNA follows: TGTGCCAGCAGTTACGGTGTGGCCCAAGAGACCCAGTACTTC. It translates to CASSYGVAQETQYF.

J is TRBJ1-2 and V is TRBV28; D possibly corresponds to TRBD1 (6 bases). This CDR3 has 13 residues. Trimming stripped 5 bases from V and 4 bases from J, with 11 bases between. The germline V gene encodes CDR1 MDHEN and CDR2 SYDVKM. CDR3 loop: CASSVQGIYGYTF. Written as DNA, the CDR3 is TGTGCCAGCAGTGTACAGGGTATCTATGGCTACACCTTC.

The chain recombines TRBV11-1 with TRBJ2-1; D might be TRBD1 (5 bases). Germline V gives CDR1 SGHAT, CDR2 FQDESV (reference sequence). The V gene lost 5 bases and the J gene lost 4 bases, with 15 bases spanning the gap. CDR3 size: 15 residues. CDR3 coding DNA: TGTGCCAGCAGCCCCCGACAGTTACTATACAATGAGCAGTTCTTC. This sequence encodes CASSPRQLLYNEQFF.

This chain uses TRBV15 with TRBJ1-5; D is perhaps TRBD1 (6 bases). Germline CDR1 and CDR2: LNHNV and YYDKDF (reference sequence). CDR3 length: 15 residues. V gave up 5 bases and J gave up 4 bases, with 15 bases separating them. The chain's CDR3 is CATSGGRQGNQPQHF. The CDR3 nucleotides are TGTGCCACCAGCGGAGGGAGGCAGGGGAATCAGCCCCAGCATTTT.